The clone carrying this T cell receptor (beta chain) appeared a few times. The antigen is unknown. Investigators isolated RNA and reverse transcribed it into cDNA to act as the sequencing template. Sequencing was performed with immunoSEQ multiplex PCR; in TCRdb, only in-frame clones are kept and a portion is missing. This sample has about 30,000 clones, with less than 65% found just once. Lesional scalp tissue (obtained by punch biopsy) and peripheral blood were collected from alopecia areata patients. From PBMCs, CD4+ and CD8+ T cells were sorted. The CDR3 covers 15 residues. CDR1 ENHRY and CDR2 SYGVKD come from the germline V gene. J was trimmed by 4 bases and V by 7 bases; bases with no gene match: 10. This sample is drawn from a study of CD8+ T cells in alopecia areata. Study-wide results and limits: Clonality exceeded that of normal scalp in lesional scalp, most notably in alopecia totalis/universalis. Scalp samples also yield sequences of resident alphabeta T cells from normal skin.

The rearrangement uses TRBV10-3 and TRBJ2-7; 10 nucleotides line up with TRBD1. The sequenced sample was NKG2D-high CD8+ T cells sorted from blood. This receptor was identified in a human donor with alopecia areata. The CDR3 DNA reads as TGTGCCATCACCCCGGGACAGGGGAACTCTTACGAGCAGTACTTC. Translated: CAITPGQGNSYEQYF.